This TCR beta chain was sequenced for a study of blood T cell repertoires in COVID-19. Using immunoSEQ multiplex PCR, the repertoire was profiled, and TCRdb retains in-frame clones only, with some absent. The sample has approximately 33,000 clones; 80% to 90% are singletons. Sequences were obtained from peripheral blood. The clonotype originates from a man aged 65 to 79 with acute or convalescent COVID-19.

The CDR3 sequence: CASSQVGTGKGPDTQYF. Here the CDR3 DNA reads TGCGCCAGCAGCCAAGTGGGGACAGGGAAGGGTCCAGATACGCAGTATTTT. The J gene is TRBJ2-3, the V gene TRBV4-1, with 9 bases identical to TRBD1. The length of the CDR3 is 17 residues. Germline V gene data show CDR1 as MGHRA and CDR2 as YSYEKL. The trim removed 1 base at V and 4 bases at J, leaving 9 bases unmatched.